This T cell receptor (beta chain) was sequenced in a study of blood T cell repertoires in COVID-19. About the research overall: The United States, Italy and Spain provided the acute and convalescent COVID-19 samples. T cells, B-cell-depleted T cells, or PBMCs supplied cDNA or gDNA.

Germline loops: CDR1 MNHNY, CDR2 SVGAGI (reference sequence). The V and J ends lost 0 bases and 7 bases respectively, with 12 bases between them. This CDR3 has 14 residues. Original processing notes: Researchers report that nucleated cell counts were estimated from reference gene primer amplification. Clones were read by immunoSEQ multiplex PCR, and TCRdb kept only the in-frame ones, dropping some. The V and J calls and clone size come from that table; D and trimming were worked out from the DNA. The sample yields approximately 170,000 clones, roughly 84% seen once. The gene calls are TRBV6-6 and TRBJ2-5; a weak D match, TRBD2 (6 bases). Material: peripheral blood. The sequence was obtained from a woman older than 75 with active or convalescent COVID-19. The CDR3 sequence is CASSYSGGSGTQYF. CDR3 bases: TGTGCCAGCAGTTACTCCGGAGGGAGCGGGACCCAGTACTTC.